A single sample is the source of the 23 T cell receptor beta chains below, sequenced in a study of T-cell reconstitution after alpha-beta-depleted transplantation in children. The TCRbeta library incorporated unique molecular identifiers. TCRdb re-derived calls from the PCR reads in MiXCR, one entry per CDR3 protein. Of under 450,000 distinct CDR3 sequences detected, under 20% appear once; the ten largest clones hold under 30%. Sample: PBMCs, mostly from graft donor cells, taken 360 days after TCRalphabeta/CD19-depleted stem cell transplant. These TCRs come from a boy under two years old who had a stem cell transplant for Wiskott-Aldrich syndrome, so the T cells may come from the graft donor.

This clonotype came up a few times. The chain has TRBV7-9 and TRBJ2-3; no definite D call. Germline V lookup: CDR1 SEHNR, CDR2 FQNEAQ (reference sequence). V was clipped by 6 bases and J by 6 bases, with 10 bases between them. The CDR3 consists of 12 residues. For the CDR3, the DNA is TGTGCCAGCAGACCCCTCTTGGATACGCAGTATTTT. Translating it yields CASRPLLDTQYF.

The rearrangement uses TRBV12-3 or TRBV12-4 and TRBJ2-3, with 7 bases lining up with TRBD2. The CDR3 loop spans 16 amino acids. Trimming cost V 6 bases and J 0 bases; bases outside gene matches: 9. Here the CDR3 DNA reads TGTGCCAGCAGCATACTAGCGTTTCTTAGCACAGATACGCAGTATTTT. This gives the protein CASSILAFLSTDTQYF.

This clonotype was seen a few times. The chain uses TRBV5-6 and TRBJ1-1, with 8 positions matching TRBD1. V dropped 0 bases and J dropped 1; count of bases not matched to a gene: 5. Germline V gene lookup returns CDR1 SGHDT and CDR2 YYEEEE. The CDR3 consists of 16 residues. The CDR3 nucleotides are TGTGCCAGCAGCTTGGGACAGGGGCCGCGGAACACTGAAGCTTTCTTT. As protein: CASSLGQGPRNTEAFF.

This clonotype has a handful of counts. The CDR3 sequence is CASSKTSRLAGAFKETQYF. CDR3 sequence (DNA): TGCGCCAGCAGCAAGACCTCTAGACTAGCGGGAGCGTTTAAAGAGACCCAGTACTTC. The chain joins TRBV5-1 to TRBJ2-5; 12 bases are shared with TRBD2. Germline CDR1 and CDR2: SGHRS and YFSETQ. The CDR3 loop spans 19 amino acids. The V and J ends lost 4 bases and 3 bases, in that order; junction bases with no gene match: 16.

The chain employs TRBV7-2 and TRBJ2-7; 10 nucleotides line up with TRBD2. V dropped 5 bases and J dropped 4; count of bases not matched to a gene: 5. The CDR3 has 14 amino acids. Per germline, CDR1 SGHTA and CDR2 FQGNSA. The CDR3 DNA sequence: TGTGCCAGCAGCGAGGGACTAGCGCGGTACGAGCAGTACTTC. It encodes CASSEGLARYEQYF. Together with reference TRBV7-2 and TRBJ2-7, the CDR3 gives the full variable domain: GAGVSQSPSNKVTEKGKDVELRCDPISGHTALYWYRQSLGQGLEFLIYFQGNSAPDKSGLPSDRFSAERTGGSVSTLTIQRTQQEDSAVYLCASSEGLARYEQYFGPGTRLTVT.

This clonotype has more than one count but fewer than ten. In DNA, the CDR3 is TGTGCCAGCAGTACCATGTTCACAGGGAAGTACGAGCAGTACTTC. Translated: CASSTMFTGKYEQYF. V usage is TRBV6-2 or TRBV6-3 and J usage is TRBJ2-7; D might be TRBD1 (6 bases). The length of the CDR3 is 15 residues. The V gene's germline CDR1 is MNHEY and CDR2 SVGEGT. The V and J ends lost 5 bases and 4 bases respectively, with 18 bases between them.

This clonotype showed up many times. V is TRBV12-3 or TRBV12-4 and J is TRBJ2-3, with D tentatively TRBD1 or TRBD2 (5 bases each). CDR3 length: 14 residues. V lost 6 bases to trimming and J lost 6 bases, with 16 bases between them. CDR3 nucleotide sequence: TGTGCCAGCAGGGGACGGATAATTCTGGATACGCAGTATTTT. It yields the protein CASRGRIILDTQYF.

The rearrangement links TRBV12-3 or TRBV12-4 to TRBJ2-1; D unresolved. The CDR3 runs to 13 residues. Trimming took off 4 bases at V and 4 bases at J, with 8 bases between the two ends. The CDR3 bases are TGTGCCAGCAGTTACGCCAAGTACAATGAGCAGTTCTTC. This encodes CASSYAKYNEQFF.

This clonotype has just a few counts. The chain couples TRBV7-2 to TRBJ2-3; 8 nucleotides line up with TRBD2. CDR3 length equals 16 residues. Germline assignment: CDR1 SGHTA and CDR2 FQGNSA. V gave up 5 bases and J gave up 4 bases; unmatched junction bases: 11. The CDR3 bases are TGTGCCAGCAGCCCCCCGGGACTAGTGGCGTCAGATACGCAGTATTTT. This translates into CASSPPGLVASDTQYF.

A few counts support this clonotype. Compared with germline, one end of the junction differs, possibly owing to a read error. CDR3 sequence: CASQASGSSHNEQFF. In DNA, the CDR3 is TGCGCCAGTCAGGCAAGCGGGAGCTCCCACAATGAGCAGTTCTTC. V usage is TRBV5-1 and J usage is TRBJ2-1; 8 bases match TRBD2. From germline, CDR1 is SGHRS and CDR2 YFSETQ. The CDR3 totals 15 residues.

The chain combines TRBV12-3 or TRBV12-4 with TRBJ2-7, with D possibly matching TRBD2 (6 bases). V was clipped by 3 bases and J by 0 bases, with 9 bases between them. This CDR3 is built from 14 residues. The CDR3 sequence is CASSFKGLSYEQYF. The CDR3 nucleotides read TGTGCCAGCAGTTTCAAGGGACTCTCCTACGAGCAGTACTTC.

The chain is built from TRBV5-1 and TRBJ2-5; no reliable D call. The CDR3 loop spans 14 amino acids. Per germline, CDR1 SGHRS and CDR2 YFSETQ. The V gene lost 0 bases and the J gene lost 2 bases, with 8 bases spanning the gap. The CDR3 sequence is CASSLVQLQETQYF. CDR3 sequence (DNA): TGCGCCAGCAGCTTGGTACAGTTACAAGAGACCCAGTACTTC.

In its sample, this clonotype was seen a few times. The chain recombines TRBV4-3 with TRBJ2-2; TRBD2 matches 10 bases. The V gene end was trimmed by 1 base and the J gene end by 1 base; junction bases not matched to a gene: 0. Looked up from germline, CDR1 is LGHNA and CDR2 is YSLEER. This CDR3 region has 16 residues. CDR3 sequence (DNA): TGCGCCAGCAGCCAAGCTAGCGGGAGGAACACCGGGGAGCTGTTTTTT. Translating it yields CASSQASGRNTGELFF.

This clonotype was seen a handful of times. The chain has TRBV6-5 and TRBJ2-7; 9 bases line up with TRBD1. Germline values: CDR1 MNHEY, CDR2 SVGAGI. V lost 4 bases, J lost 2 bases, and 6 bases stayed unmatched. The CDR3 consists of 15 residues. DNA for the CDR3: TGTGCCAGCAGTTCCGGGACAGGGTCGACCTACGAGCAGTACTTC. It translates to CASSSGTGSTYEQYF.

The gene calls are TRBV7-2 and TRBJ2-7; 8 bases are a match to TRBD2. Germline V gene lookup returns CDR1 SGHTA and CDR2 FQGNSA. This CDR3 has 15 residues. The ends lost 2 bases at V and 4 bases at J; junction bases unmatched: 7. CDR3 protein: CASSLSVTSAYEQYF. The CDR3 DNA is TGTGCCAGCAGCTTATCCGTGACTAGCGCATACGAGCAGTACTTC.

This clonotype was seen repeatedly, ten times or more. The chain is built from TRBV28 and TRBJ2-1, with TRBD2 matching over 9 bases. CDR1 and CDR2 from the germline V gene are MDHEN and SYDVKM. After removal of 2 bases from V and 3 bases from J, the junction contained 2 bases not matched to a gene. This CDR3 contains 15 residues. The CDR3 DNA reads as TGTGCCAGCAGTTTAATAGCGGGGGACTACAATGAGCAGTTCTTC. Protein product: CASSLIAGDYNEQFF.

This clonotype has only a few counts. This sequence joins TRBV7-9 and TRBJ1-6, with unresolved D. Per germline, CDR1 SEHNR and CDR2 FQNEAQ (reference sequence). V lost 2 bases, J lost 8 bases, and 4 bases lay in between. The CDR3 extends over 12 amino acids. The CDR3 sequence is CASSLYDSPLHF. The CDR3 coding sequence is TGTGCCAGCAGCTTATATGATTCACCCCTCCACTTT.

The chain combines TRBV3-1 with TRBJ1-4; 7 nucleotides align to TRBD1. V dropped 1 base and J dropped 7; count of bases not matched to a gene: 6. From germline, CDR1 is LGHDT and CDR2 YNNKEL (reference sequence). The CDR3 is made up of 15 amino acids. As DNA, the CDR3 is TGTGCCAGCAGCCAAGGAGGGGGCGCGGTTGAAAAACTGTTTTTT. As protein: CASSQGGGAVEKLFF.

This chain uses TRBV11-2 with TRBJ2-7; a possible D gene is TRBD2 (6 bases). Trimming shortened V by 5 bases and J by 4 bases, and 18 bases separated the two germline ends. The CDR3 loop spans 15 amino acids. Germline V gene lookup returns CDR1 SGHAT and CDR2 FQNNGV. The CDR3 DNA is TGTGCCAGCAGCCTTTGGGGGGAAGACCGTTACGAGCAGTACTTC. Its protein product is CASSLWGEDRYEQYF.

This clonotype was counted only a few times. This chain uses TRBV7-8 with TRBJ2-3; 7 bases match TRBD1. Germline V gives CDR1 SGHVS, CDR2 FQNEAQ. CDR3 size: 16 residues. The ends lost 1 base at V and 2 bases at J; junction bases unmatched: 6. CDR3 sequence reads: CASSLGGTVVTDTQYF. The CDR3 DNA reads TGTGCCAGCAGCTTAGGAGGGACAGTAGTCACAGATACGCAGTATTTT.

Only a few counts were recorded for this clonotype. The V and J genes are TRBV12-3 or TRBV12-4 and TRBJ1-5; D unclear. Trimming stripped 8 bases from V and 0 bases from J, with 14 bases between. This CDR3 is 15 amino acids long. This CDR3 is CASLLGSHSNQPQHF. CDR3 coding DNA: TGTGCCAGCCTGTTAGGGTCCCATAGCAATCAGCCCCAGCATTTT.

The chain has TRBV29-1 and TRBJ1-1; maybe TRBD1 (6 bases). Trimming took 4 bases from V and 2 from J, leaving 20 bases between them. The germline V gene has CDR1 SQVTM and CDR2 ANQGSEA. The CDR3 is 16 amino acids. CDR3 loop: CSVAGWGARGNTEAFF. The DNA of the CDR3 is TGCAGCGTTGCGGGGTGGGGGGCCCGCGGAAACACTGAAGCTTTCTTT.

This clonotype was counted between two and nine times. The chain has TRBV5-1 and TRBJ2-5; 8 bases map to TRBD2. Unmatched junction bases numbered 8, after V lost 10 bases and J lost 3 bases. CDR3 size: 13 residues. Germline assignment: CDR1 SGHRS and CDR2 YFSETQ. In DNA, the CDR3 is TGCGCCTCGAAAGCGGGAGAGGAAGAGACCCAGTACTTC. Translated, it gives CASKAGEEETQYF.